The sequence of this T cell receptor beta chain was determined in a study of siplizumab effects on memory and regulatory T cells. The CDR3 consists of 14 residues. Per the germline V gene, CDR1 is MNHEY and CDR2 is SVGAGI. V shed 2 bases and J shed 1 base, with 6 bases lying between them. Over a period of over five days at 37 degrees C, the mixed lymphocyte reaction cells were cocultured. Profiling relied on immunoSEQ multiplex PCR, and the TCRdb table lists in-frame clones only, not all of them. The data show 17,000 or so clones, approximately 46% seen once. A note on this clone: Its antigen remains unknown.

The clonotype originates from a human donor in good health; the cells came from an allogeneic mixed lymphocyte reaction. The material sequenced was CFSE-low (dividing) CD4+ T cells sorted from an allogeneic mixed lymphocyte reaction. This chain links TRBV6-5 with TRBJ1-5; perhaps TRBD1 as D (6 bases). In DNA, the CDR3 is TGTGCCAGCAGTTACGGGGGCAGCAATCAGCCCCAGCATTTT. Encoded protein: CASSYGGSNQPQHF.